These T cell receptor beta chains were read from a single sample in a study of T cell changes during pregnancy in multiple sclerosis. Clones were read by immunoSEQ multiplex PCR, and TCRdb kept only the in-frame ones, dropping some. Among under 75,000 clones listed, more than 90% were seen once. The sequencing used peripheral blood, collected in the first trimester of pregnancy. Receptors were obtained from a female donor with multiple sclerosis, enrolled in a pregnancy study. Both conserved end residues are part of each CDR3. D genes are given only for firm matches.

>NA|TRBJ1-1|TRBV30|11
CAFSRETEAFF
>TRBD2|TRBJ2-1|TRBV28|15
CASREERGSYNEQFF
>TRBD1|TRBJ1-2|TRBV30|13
CAWSPRGLGGYTF
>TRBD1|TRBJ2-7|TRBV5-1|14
CASSFEGALDEQYF
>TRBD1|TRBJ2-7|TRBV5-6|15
CASSLQGQGGYEQYF
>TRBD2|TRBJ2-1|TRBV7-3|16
CASSDFGGSSYNEQFF
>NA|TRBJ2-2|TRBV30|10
CAQNTGELFF
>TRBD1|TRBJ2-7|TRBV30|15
CAWGTGALQGYEQYF
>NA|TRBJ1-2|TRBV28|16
CASSKRRGGYNYGYTF
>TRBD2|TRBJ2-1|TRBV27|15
CASSDAGGRINEQFF
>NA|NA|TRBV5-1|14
CASSPALANYEQYF
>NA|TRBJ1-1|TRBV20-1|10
CSATNTEAFF
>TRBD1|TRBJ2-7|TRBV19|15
CASSIIGTEGYEQYF
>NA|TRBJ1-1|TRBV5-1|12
CATKANTGEAFF
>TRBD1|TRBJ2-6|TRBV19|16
CASTRTGGSGANVLTF
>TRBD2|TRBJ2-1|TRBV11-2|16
CASSPGTSGRVNEQFF
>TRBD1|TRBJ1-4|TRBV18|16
CASSPLWTGADEKLFF
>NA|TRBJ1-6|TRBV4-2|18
CASSLKGVTGEDNSPLHF
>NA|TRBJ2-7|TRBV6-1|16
CASSDEARASSYEQYF
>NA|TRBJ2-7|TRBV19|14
CASSILGSSYEQYF
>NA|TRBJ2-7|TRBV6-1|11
CATARDYEQYF
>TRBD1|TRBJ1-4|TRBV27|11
CASAGGEKLFF
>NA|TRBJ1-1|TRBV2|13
CASIGGKNTEAFF
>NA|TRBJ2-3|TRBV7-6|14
CASSFPGRLDTQYF
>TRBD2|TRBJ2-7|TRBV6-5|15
CASSSRLAGGYEQYF
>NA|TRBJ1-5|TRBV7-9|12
CASESPNQPQHF